This T cell receptor (beta chain) was observed in a study of shared clonotypes between healthy human individuals. Study-wide findings and caveats: Estimated richness values were generally larger in naive subsets than in memory subsets. Clonotypes shared by all four donors outscored non-shared clonotypes in generation probability.

Clones were sequenced by immunoSEQ multiplex PCR, and TCRdb holds only the in-frame ones, with some missing. The sample records about 2.2 million clones, over 85% being singletons. From germline, CDR1 is LGHNA and CDR2 YSLEER. CDR3 size: 15 residues. The V end was cut by 0 bases, the J end by 6 bases, with 12 bases between. This clone was detected only a few times. Its antigen remains unidentified. Different DNA sequences within this sample yield the same CDR3. Terminally differentiated effector memory CD45RA+ cells were excluded from the naive CD8 cells, which were CD45RO-negative and positively selected for CCR7.

The V gene is TRBV4-3, the J gene TRBJ1-5; D is possibly TRBD1 (5 bases). The source is a man between 18 and 35 years old in good health. Some clones in this sample may be carry-over from other donors' samples. The specimen sequenced was naive CD8+ T cells from PBMCs. CDR3 sequence reads: CASSQDRGGGQPQHF. CDR3 nucleotide sequence: TGCGCCAGCAGCCAAGATAGGGGAGGAGGTCAGCCCCAGCATTTT.